This record covers a single T cell receptor (beta chain). Each donor was a Caucasian adult residing in Nashville, Tennessee. The investigators split CD4+ cells into a CD45RA+ naive subset and a CD45RA-negative memory subset. The germline V gene encodes CDR1 SQVTM and CDR2 ANQGSEA. CDR3 length: 13 residues. Trimming stripped 6 bases from V and 5 bases from J, with 15 bases between. This record belongs to a study of shared clonotypes between healthy human individuals. Per the original data handling: There were no quality scores in the junction-only immunoSEQ sequences, so filtering differed. The table came from immunoSEQ multiplex PCR; TCRdb's copy has only in-frame clones and leaves some out. V and J calls and clone size are as listed in that table; D and trimming were resolved from the DNA. The sample lists fewer than 1.8 million clones; 98% were seen once.

This clonotype was obtained from a man younger than 45 in good health. The chain is built from TRBV29-1 and TRBJ2-3; perhaps TRBD2 as D (7 bases). The sequenced material came from naive CD4+ T cells sorted from blood. The subset is: CD45RA+ positively selected. This chain's CDR3 is CSVDGGPGDTQYF. The CDR3 DNA is TGCAGCGTAGACGGGGGGCCTGGAGATACGCAGTATTTT.